This TCR beta chain appears in the sequencing data of a study of OX40 agonist ivuxolimab in advanced cancers. About the study as a whole: Ivuxolimab was a fully human IgG2 agonistic monoclonal antibody targeting the costimulatory receptor OX40 (CD134). Intravenous ivuxolimab was administered to patients every 2 weeks at six dose levels: 0.01, 0.1, 0.3, 1.5, 3 and 10 mg/kg. Of the 50 to 55 patients in dose escalation, about 20 had hepatocellular carcinoma, some 15 had melanoma, 9 had renal cell carcinoma and 9 had head and neck cancer. The dose-escalation cohort was almost 85% male with a mean age of about 65 years, ranging from roughly 23 to 90. Patients were allowed to have had prior anti-PD-1, anti-PD-L1 or anti-CTLA-4 therapy, and 30% to 50% of the dose-escalation patients had previously received checkpoint inhibitors. Partial responses occurred in three dose-escalation patients, of whom one had hepatocellular carcinoma and two had cutaneous melanoma. Peripheral TCRbeta sequencing aimed to test whether ivuxolimab altered TCR sequence diversity and caused clonal T-cell expansion. The paper reports the monotherapy dose-escalation portion (N of about 54 patients) of the phase I ivuxolimab trial.

Paper-wide results and their limitations: Clonal expansion of both CD4+ and CD8+ blood T cells was observed from baseline to week 6 at doses 0.1 to 3.0 mg/kg. Low levels of normalized T-cell clonal expansion were also seen in some patients who did not respond. Antigen specificity was not determined for the clonally expanded peripheral T cells. On average, CD8+ T cells showed more expanded clones than CD4+ T cells after ivuxolimab. Partial responders in the 0.1-3.0 mg/kg groups had among the lowest normalized peripheral clonal expansion, especially among CD8+ T cells.

Patients with a history of autoimmune disease or receiving systemic immunosuppression were excluded from the trial. Peripheral blood for TCR sequencing was collected from all dose cohorts at baseline, on cycle 4 day 1, and on cycle 7 day 1. The samples were drawn from a first-in-human, open-label, multicenter phase I dose-escalation trial of ivuxolimab. Adults with locally advanced or metastatic head and neck squamous cell, hepatocellular, melanoma or renal cell carcinoma were enrolled in the trial. Before TCR sequencing, CD4+ T cells and CD8+ T cells from peripheral blood were sorted into separate populations. Genomic DNA was extracted from sorted cells for sequencing of the TCRbeta CDR3 region. The immunoSEQ Assay was used for sequencing of TCRbeta CDR3 regions. Here the immuneACCESS table is served through TCRdb, limited to in-frame sequences with V and J called. Missing clones are a known gap in these copies; in checked studies unresolved V genes cover under half, and the rest lacks a known reason. The sample contains about 68,000 clones, about 90% of them found a single time. The ten largest clones capture around 0.33% of the sample.

Via the germline V gene (reference sequence), CDR1 is LNHDA and CDR2 SQIVND. The germline V end is reduced by 6 bases and the J end by 0 bases; junction bases left unmatched: 4. Measured from the cysteine to the phenylalanine, the CDR3 is 16 residues long. Only the CDR3 DNA stays, 48 bases, in frame from base 1. Of note for this clone: Its antigen target is currently unknown. Base qualities were left out, and no much larger clone turns up one base away.

This TCR was sampled from an adult with an advanced solid tumor such as melanoma, head and neck, liver or kidney cancer. The starting material was CD4+ or CD8+ T cells sorted from blood, obtained in a trial of the OX40 agonist ivuxolimab. The chain was built from TRBV19 and TRBJ2-6; TRBD1 fits 8 bases in the junction. The CDR3 corresponds to CASSRTGPSGANVLTF. The DNA is TGTGCCAGTAGCCGGACAGGGCCCTCTGGGGCCAACGTCCTGACTTTC.